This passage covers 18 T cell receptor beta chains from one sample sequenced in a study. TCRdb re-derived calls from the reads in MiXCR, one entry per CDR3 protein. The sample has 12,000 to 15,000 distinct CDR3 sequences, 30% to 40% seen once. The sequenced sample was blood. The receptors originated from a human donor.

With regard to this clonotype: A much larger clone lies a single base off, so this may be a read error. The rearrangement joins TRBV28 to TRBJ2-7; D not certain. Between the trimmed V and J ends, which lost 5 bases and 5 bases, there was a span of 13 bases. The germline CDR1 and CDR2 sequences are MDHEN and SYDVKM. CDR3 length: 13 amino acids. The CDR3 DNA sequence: TGTGCCAGCAGTCGCGCATGGGCGCACGAGCAGTACTTC. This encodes CASSRAWAHEQYF. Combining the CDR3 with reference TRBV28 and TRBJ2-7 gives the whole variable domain DVKVTQSSRYLVKRTGEKVFLECVQDMDHENMFWYRQDPGLGLRLIYFSYDVKMKEKGDIPEGYSVSREKKERFSLILESASTNQTSMYLCASSRAWAHEQYFGPGTRLTVT.

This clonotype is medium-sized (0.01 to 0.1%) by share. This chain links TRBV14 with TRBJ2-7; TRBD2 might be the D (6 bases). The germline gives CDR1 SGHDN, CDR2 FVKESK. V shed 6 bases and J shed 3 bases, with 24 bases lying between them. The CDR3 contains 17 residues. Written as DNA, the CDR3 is TGTGCCAGCAGTTATGCATATCCCGGGGAGGCGAACTACGAGCAGTACTTC. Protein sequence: CASSYAYPGEANYEQYF. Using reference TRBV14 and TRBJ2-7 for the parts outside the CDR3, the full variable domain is EAGVTQFPSHSVIEKGQTVTLRCDPISGHDNLYWYRRVMGKEIKFLLHFVKESKQDESGMPNNRFLAERTGGTYSTLKVQPAELEDSGVYFCASSYAYPGEANYEQYFGPGTRLTVT.

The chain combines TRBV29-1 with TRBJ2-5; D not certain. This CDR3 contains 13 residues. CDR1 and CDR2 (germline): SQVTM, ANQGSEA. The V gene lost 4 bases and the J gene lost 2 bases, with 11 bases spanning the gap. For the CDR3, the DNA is TGCAGCGTTGGAAGGGCAGAACAAGAGACCCAGTACTTC. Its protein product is CSVGRAEQETQYF.

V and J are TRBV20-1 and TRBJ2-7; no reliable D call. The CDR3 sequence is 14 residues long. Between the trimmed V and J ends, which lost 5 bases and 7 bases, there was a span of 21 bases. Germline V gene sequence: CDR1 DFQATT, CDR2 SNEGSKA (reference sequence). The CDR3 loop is CSAWGQESYNEQYF. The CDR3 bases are TGCAGTGCTTGGGGTCAGGAATCGTACAATGAGCAGTACTTC.

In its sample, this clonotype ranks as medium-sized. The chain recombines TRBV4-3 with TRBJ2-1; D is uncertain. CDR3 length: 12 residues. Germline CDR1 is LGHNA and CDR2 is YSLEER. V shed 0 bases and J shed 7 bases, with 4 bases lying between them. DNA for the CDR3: TGCGCCAGCAGCCAAGAGGGGAATGAGCAGTTCTTC. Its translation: CASSQEGNEQFF.

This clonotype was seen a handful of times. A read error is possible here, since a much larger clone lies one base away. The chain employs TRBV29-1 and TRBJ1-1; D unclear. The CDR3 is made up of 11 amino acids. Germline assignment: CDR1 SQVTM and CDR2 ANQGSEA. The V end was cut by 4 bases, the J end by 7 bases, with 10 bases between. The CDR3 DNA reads TGCAGCGTTGTTTCGGGCAGTGAAGCTTTCTTT. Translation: CSVVSGSEAFF.

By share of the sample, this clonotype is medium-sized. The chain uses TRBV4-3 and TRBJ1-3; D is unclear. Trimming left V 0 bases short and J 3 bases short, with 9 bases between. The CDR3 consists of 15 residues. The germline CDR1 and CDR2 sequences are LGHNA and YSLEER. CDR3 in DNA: TGCGCCAGCAGCCAAGATGGGCACGGTGGAAACACCATATATTTT. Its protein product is CASSQDGHGGNTIYF.

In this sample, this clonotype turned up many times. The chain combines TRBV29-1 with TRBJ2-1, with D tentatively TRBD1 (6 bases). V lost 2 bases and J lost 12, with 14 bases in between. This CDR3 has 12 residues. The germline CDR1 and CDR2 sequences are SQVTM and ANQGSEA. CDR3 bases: TGCAGCGTTGAAAAAGGCGGCAGGGGGCAGTTCTTC. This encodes CSVEKGGRGQFF.

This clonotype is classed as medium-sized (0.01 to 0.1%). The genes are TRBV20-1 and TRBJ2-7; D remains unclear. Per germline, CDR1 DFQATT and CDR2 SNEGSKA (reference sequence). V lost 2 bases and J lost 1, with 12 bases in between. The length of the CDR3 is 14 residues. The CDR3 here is CSARSFVISYEQYF. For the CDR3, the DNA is TGCAGTGCTAGATCTTTCGTGATATCCTACGAGCAGTACTTC.

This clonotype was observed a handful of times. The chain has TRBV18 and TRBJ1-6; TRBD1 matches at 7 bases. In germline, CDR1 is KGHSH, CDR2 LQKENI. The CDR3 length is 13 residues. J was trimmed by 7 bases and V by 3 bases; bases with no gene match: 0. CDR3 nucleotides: TGTGCCAGCTCACCGGACAGGAATTCACCCCTCCACTTT. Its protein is CASSPDRNSPLHF.

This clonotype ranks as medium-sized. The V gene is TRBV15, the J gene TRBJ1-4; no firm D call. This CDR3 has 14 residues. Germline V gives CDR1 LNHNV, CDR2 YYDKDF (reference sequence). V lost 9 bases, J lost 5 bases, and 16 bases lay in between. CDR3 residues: CATGLVGNNEKLFF. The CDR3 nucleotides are TGTGCCACAGGGCTGGTGGGGAACAATGAAAAACTGTTTTTT.

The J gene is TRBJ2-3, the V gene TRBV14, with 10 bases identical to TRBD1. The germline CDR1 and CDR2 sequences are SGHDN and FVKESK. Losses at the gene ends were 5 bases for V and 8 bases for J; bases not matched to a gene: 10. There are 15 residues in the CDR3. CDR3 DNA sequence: TGTGCCAGCAGCTTACGGACAGGGGGAGGAGGTACGCAGTATTTT. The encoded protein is CASSLRTGGGGTQYF.

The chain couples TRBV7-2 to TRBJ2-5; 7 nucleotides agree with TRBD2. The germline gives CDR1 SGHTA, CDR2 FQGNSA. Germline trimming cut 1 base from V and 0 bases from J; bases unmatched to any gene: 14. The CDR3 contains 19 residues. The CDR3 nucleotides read TGTGCCAGCAGCTTAGTCCCGCGGGGAGGGCCCGGGTACCAAGAGACCCAGTACTTC. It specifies CASSLVPRGGPGYQETQYF.

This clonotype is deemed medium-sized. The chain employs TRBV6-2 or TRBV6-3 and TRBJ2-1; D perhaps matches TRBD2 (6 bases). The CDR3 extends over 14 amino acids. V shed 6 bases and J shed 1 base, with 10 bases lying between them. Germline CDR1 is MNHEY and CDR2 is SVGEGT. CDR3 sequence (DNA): TGTGCCAGCAGCCTTAGCGGATCCTACAATGAGCAGTTCTTC. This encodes CASSLSGSYNEQFF.

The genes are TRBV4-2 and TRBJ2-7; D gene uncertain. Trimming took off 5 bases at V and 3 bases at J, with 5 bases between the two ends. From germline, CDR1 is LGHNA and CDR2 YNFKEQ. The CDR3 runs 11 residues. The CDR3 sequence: CASSVSYEQYF. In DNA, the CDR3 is TGTGCCAGCAGCGTCAGCTACGAGCAGTACTTC.

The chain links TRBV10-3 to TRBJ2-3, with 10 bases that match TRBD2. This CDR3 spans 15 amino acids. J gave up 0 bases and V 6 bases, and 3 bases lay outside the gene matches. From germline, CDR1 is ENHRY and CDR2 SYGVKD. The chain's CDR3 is CAIRMTSGSTDTQYF. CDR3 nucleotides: TGTGCCATCAGGATGACTAGCGGGAGCACAGATACGCAGTATTTT.

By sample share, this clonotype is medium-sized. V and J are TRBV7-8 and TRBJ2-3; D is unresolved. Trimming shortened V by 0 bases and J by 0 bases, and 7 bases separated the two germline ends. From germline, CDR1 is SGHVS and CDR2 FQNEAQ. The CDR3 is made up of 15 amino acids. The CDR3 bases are TGTGCCAGCAGCTTAGCGCTGGCTAGCACAGATACGCAGTATTTT. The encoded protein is CASSLALASTDTQYF.

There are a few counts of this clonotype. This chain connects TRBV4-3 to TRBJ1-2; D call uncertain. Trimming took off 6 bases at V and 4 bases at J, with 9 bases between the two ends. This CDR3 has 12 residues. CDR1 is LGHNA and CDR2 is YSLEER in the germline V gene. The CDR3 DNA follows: TGCGCCAGCAGTTCGTCGGCCTATGGCTACACCTTC. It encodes CASSSSAYGYTF.